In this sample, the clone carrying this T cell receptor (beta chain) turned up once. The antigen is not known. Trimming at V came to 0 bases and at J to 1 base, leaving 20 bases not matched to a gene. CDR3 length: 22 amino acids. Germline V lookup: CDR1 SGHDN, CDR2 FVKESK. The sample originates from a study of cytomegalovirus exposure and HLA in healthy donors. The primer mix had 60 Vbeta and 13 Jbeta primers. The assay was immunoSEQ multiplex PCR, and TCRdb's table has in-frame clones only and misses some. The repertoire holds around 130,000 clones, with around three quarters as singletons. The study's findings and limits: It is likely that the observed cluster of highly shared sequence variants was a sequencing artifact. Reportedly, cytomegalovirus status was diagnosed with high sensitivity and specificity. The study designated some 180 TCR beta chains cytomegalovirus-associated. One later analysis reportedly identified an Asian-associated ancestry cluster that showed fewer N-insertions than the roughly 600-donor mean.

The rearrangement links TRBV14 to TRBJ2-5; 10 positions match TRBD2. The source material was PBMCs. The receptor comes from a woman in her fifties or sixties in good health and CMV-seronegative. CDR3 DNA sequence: TGTGCCAGCAGCCAAGATGAGGTACTAGCGGGATCCGAGGGTGGGGCCCAAGAGACCCAGTACTTC. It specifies CASSQDEVLAGSEGGAQETQYF.